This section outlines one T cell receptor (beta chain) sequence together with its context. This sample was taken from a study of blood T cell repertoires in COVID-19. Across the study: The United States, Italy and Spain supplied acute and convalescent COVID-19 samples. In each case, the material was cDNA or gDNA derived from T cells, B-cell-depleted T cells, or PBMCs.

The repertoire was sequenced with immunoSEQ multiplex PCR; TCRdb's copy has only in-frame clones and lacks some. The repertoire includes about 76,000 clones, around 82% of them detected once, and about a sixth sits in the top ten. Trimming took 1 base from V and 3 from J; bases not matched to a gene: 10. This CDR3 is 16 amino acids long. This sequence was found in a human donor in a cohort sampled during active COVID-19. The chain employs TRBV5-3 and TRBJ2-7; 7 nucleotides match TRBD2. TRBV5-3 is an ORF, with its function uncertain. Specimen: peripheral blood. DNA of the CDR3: TGTGCCAGAAGCTTGCTCGGCGCGGGAGAGTACTACGAGCAGTACTTC. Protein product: CARSLLGAGEYYEQYF.